The rows below give T cell receptor beta chains drawn from one sample of a study of T cells in Graves' hyperthyroidism and ophthalmopathy. TCRdb itself ran the multiplex PCR reads through MiXCR, one entry per CDR3 protein. The sample shows approximately 620,000 distinct CDR3 sequences, over 11% of them seen only once. Sequenced: blood. These receptors originate from a young woman with Graves' hyperthyroidism that later progressed to Graves' ophthalmopathy. Both conserved end residues are part of each CDR3. The order of the fields is V gene, J gene, CDR3 protein.

v_call: TRBV12-3/TRBV12-4
j_call: TRBJ1-2
cdr3_aa: CASSSGTTLYTF

v_call: TRBV24-1
j_call: TRBJ2-7
cdr3_aa: CATSDSQTYEQYF

v_call: TRBV20-1
j_call: TRBJ2-5
cdr3_aa: CSATSRELPRKTQYF

v_call: TRBV30
j_call: TRBJ2-7
cdr3_aa: CAWSVNRGHEQYF

v_call: TRBV5-5
j_call: TRBJ2-2
cdr3_aa: CASSLYERGRASGGELFF

v_call: TRBV20-1
j_call: TRBJ1-6
cdr3_aa: CSAVPQPNSPLHF

v_call: TRBV7-2
j_call: TRBJ2-7
cdr3_aa: CASGVQFEAYEQYF

v_call: TRBV3-1
j_call: TRBJ1-3
cdr3_aa: CATGQGAGLLGNTIYF

v_call: TRBV3-1
j_call: TRBJ1-4
cdr3_aa: CASSHEHTNEKLFF

v_call: TRBV20-1
j_call: TRBJ2-3
cdr3_aa: CSARGSRSSGSSDTQYF

v_call: TRBV28
j_call: TRBJ1-1
cdr3_aa: CASSYGQRYTEAFF

v_call: TRBV27
j_call: TRBJ1-2
cdr3_aa: CASSLTGRYGYTF

v_call: TRBV7-2
j_call: TRBJ2-7
cdr3_aa: CASSSTYYEQYF

v_call: TRBV6-1
j_call: TRBJ1-1
cdr3_aa: CASSRGTPYATEAFF

v_call: TRBV9
j_call: TRBJ2-7
cdr3_aa: CASSVESMPYEQYF

v_call: TRBV7-3
j_call: TRBJ1-1
cdr3_aa: CASSLHSGTVNTEAFF

v_call: TRBV18
j_call: TRBJ1-1
cdr3_aa: CASSPLTSDSGEAFF

v_call: TRBV6-1
j_call: TRBJ1-5
cdr3_aa: CASSKDRVGQPQHF

v_call: TRBV19
j_call: TRBJ1-5
cdr3_aa: CASIEQGYDQPQHF

v_call: TRBV12-3/TRBV12-4
j_call: TRBJ2-2
cdr3_aa: CASSFLPGELFF

v_call: TRBV7-2
j_call: TRBJ2-7
cdr3_aa: CASSLVGLAGGGEQYF

v_call: TRBV10-3
j_call: TRBJ2-7
cdr3_aa: CAIGYEQYF

v_call: TRBV5-1
j_call: TRBJ2-2
cdr3_aa: CASKDSGSGELFF

v_call: TRBV9
j_call: TRBJ2-5
cdr3_aa: CASSASPQASETQYF

v_call: TRBV30
j_call: TRBJ2-2
cdr3_aa: CACRFRPYTGELFF

v_call: TRBV3-1
j_call: TRBJ1-2
cdr3_aa: CASSQVDGFTNYGYTF

v_call: TRBV20-1
j_call: TRBJ2-3
cdr3_aa: CSARQTDTQYF

v_call: TRBV6-5
j_call: TRBJ2-1
cdr3_aa: CASSYGGLGDEQFF

v_call: TRBV12-3/TRBV12-4
j_call: TRBJ2-3
cdr3_aa: CASSLAGYRGTDTQYF

v_call: TRBV7-9
j_call: TRBJ2-5
cdr3_aa: CASSLNRGQETQYF

v_call: TRBV5-6
j_call: TRBJ2-5
cdr3_aa: CASSYTRTRATQYF

v_call: TRBV7-2
j_call: TRBJ1-5
cdr3_aa: CASSLAVPQPQHF

v_call: TRBV11-3
j_call: TRBJ2-3
cdr3_aa: CAGSSWTGALSDTQYF

v_call: TRBV20-1
j_call: TRBJ2-7
cdr3_aa: CSARGTSSYEQYF

v_call: TRBV7-2
j_call: TRBJ2-7
cdr3_aa: CASSYSRTYEQYF

v_call: TRBV28
j_call: TRBJ2-1
cdr3_aa: CASSSPTSGISNEQFF

v_call: TRBV24-1
j_call: TRBJ2-1
cdr3_aa: CATSDATGNEQFF

v_call: TRBV29-1
j_call: TRBJ2-1
cdr3_aa: CSVEVTGTPWVNEQFF

v_call: TRBV7-2
j_call: TRBJ1-6
cdr3_aa: CASSLAPGTGRNSPLHF

v_call: TRBV6-5
j_call: TRBJ2-1
cdr3_aa: CASSYKGGNEQFF

v_call: TRBV7-9
j_call: TRBJ1-2
cdr3_aa: CASSATRGGPSGYTF

v_call: TRBV27
j_call: TRBJ2-7
cdr3_aa: CASRGLLYEQYF

v_call: TRBV5-6
j_call: TRBJ1-2
cdr3_aa: CASSVGQASYGYTF

v_call: TRBV19
j_call: TRBJ1-2
cdr3_aa: CATRGTTKLSGYGYTF

v_call: TRBV7-2
j_call: TRBJ2-2
cdr3_aa: CASSRQGDSRELFF

v_call: TRBV10-3
j_call: TRBJ1-2
cdr3_aa: CATVIGQGGYGYTF

v_call: TRBV20-1
j_call: TRBJ2-1
cdr3_aa: CSASASGRFGYNEQFF

v_call: TRBV2
j_call: TRBJ2-3
cdr3_aa: CASNRGTRGVTDTQYF

v_call: TRBV9
j_call: TRBJ2-7
cdr3_aa: CASSSQGEYEQYF

v_call: TRBV18
j_call: TRBJ2-2
cdr3_aa: CASSPPLGTGSNTGELFF

v_call: TRBV10-3
j_call: TRBJ2-2
cdr3_aa: CAISTQLPGELFF